This TCR beta chain was recovered during a study of shared clonotypes between healthy human individuals. Study summary: Per-donor plates numbered three CD4 naive, three CD4 memory, two CD8 naive and one CD8 memory.

Source study methods: ImmunoSEQ supplied junction-only sequences lacking quality scores, so filtering was different. Produced via immunoSEQ multiplex PCR; TCRdb's table is partial and in-frame only. V and J calls and clone size are copied from that table; D and trimming were computed from the DNA. In the table there are under 1 million clones, about 96% of which are singletons. Naive CD8 isolation took CD45RO-negative cells positively selected for CCR7 and excluded terminally differentiated effector memory CD45RA+ cells. Adult Caucasians living in Nashville, Tennessee made up all of the donors. This CDR3 contains 11 residues. CDR1 SGHAT and CDR2 FQNNGV come from the germline V gene. This clone was found once. The junction shows a germline mismatch at one end, possibly a read error.

The sequence derives from a man aged 30-40 years in good health. The V and J genes are TRBV11-2 and TRBJ1-2, with D maybe TRBD1 (6 bases). The sequenced sample was naive CD8+ T cells sorted from blood. CDR3 coding DNA: TGTGCCAGCAGCTTTACCGGACAGATTAAATTC. This gives the protein CASSFTGQIKF.